The 9 T cell receptor beta chains reported below all come from one sample, sequenced in a study of blood T cell repertoires in COVID-19. TCRdb keeps only in-frame clones here, not all; method: immunoSEQ multiplex PCR. The sample has roughly 85,000 clones; around 86% are singletons. Input material: peripheral blood. The receptors stem from a man aged 50-60 years with active or convalescent COVID-19.

The chain couples TRBV3-1 (or the pseudogene TRBV3-2) to TRBJ2-5; D gene ambiguous. This CDR3 contains 15 residues. Germline V gene lookup returns CDR1 LGHDT and CDR2 YNNKEL (reference sequence). Deletions cut 4 bases from V and 0 bases from J, with 12 bases between. For the CDR3, the DNA is TGTGCCAGCAGCCCGCTGGCAGTGTACCAAGAGACCCAGTACTTC. This codes for CASSPLAVYQETQYF.

The chain uses TRBV5-1 and TRBJ1-4, with 8 bases aligning to TRBD1. The V gene's germline CDR1 is SGHRS and CDR2 YFSETQ. With 3 bases clipped from V and 10 bases from J, the junction kept 5 bases outside the gene matches. The CDR3 totals 13 residues. The CDR3 protein is CASSYGTGGKLFF. In DNA, the CDR3 is TGCGCCAGCAGCTATGGGACAGGTGGAAAACTGTTTTTT.

The CDR3 sequence is CASSFLAGGYEQYF. The CDR3 region has the DNA TGTGCCAGCAGCTTTCTAGCGGGAGGATACGAGCAGTACTTC. The chain employs TRBV13 and TRBJ2-7; 11 nucleotides agree with TRBD2. Germline CDR1 PRHDT, CDR2 FYEKMQ (reference sequence). J gave up 4 bases and V 3 bases, and 2 bases lay outside the gene matches. The CDR3 runs to 14 residues.

The chain combines TRBV3-1 (or the pseudogene TRBV3-2) with TRBJ1-5; D gene uncertain. In germline, CDR1 is LGHDT, CDR2 YNNKEL (reference sequence). The germline V and J ends were trimmed by 6 bases and 3 bases, with 24 bases remaining between them. The CDR3 spans 18 residues. This CDR3 is CASSQIDQEQLFNQPQHF. CDR3 DNA sequence: TGTGCCAGCAGTCAAATCGACCAAGAACAGCTCTTCAATCAGCCCCAGCATTTT.

The V and J genes are TRBV30 and TRBJ2-5, with 8 positions matching TRBD1. The V segment lost 0 bases and the J segment 7 bases; nucleotides outside the gene matches: 4. The CDR3 length is 13 residues. The V gene's germline CDR1 is GTSNPN and CDR2 SVGIG (reference sequence). The CDR3 DNA follows: TGTGCCTGGAGTGTCGACAGGGGAGGGACCCAGTACTTC. This sequence encodes CAWSVDRGGTQYF.

A remark on this clone: Distinct nucleotide sequences in the sample also encode this CDR3. The rearrangement links TRBV29-1 to TRBJ1-3; 8 bases map to TRBD1. Germline loops: CDR1 SQVTM, CDR2 ANQGSEA. Losses at the gene ends were 4 bases for V and 4 bases for J; bases not matched to a gene: 3. This CDR3 is 13 amino acids long. The CDR3 bases are TGCAGCGTTGGGACAGGGAGCGGAAACACCATATATTTT. This gives the protein CSVGTGSGNTIYF. Using reference TRBV29-1 and TRBJ1-3 for the parts outside the CDR3, the full variable domain is SAVISQKPSRDICQRGTSLTIQCQVDSQVTMMFWYRQQPGQSLTLIATANQGSEATYESGFVIDKFPISRPNLTFSTLTVSNMSPEDSSIYLCSVGTGSGNTIYFGEGSWLTVV.

The CDR3 reads CATSIKQGVPQHF. DNA for the CDR3: TGTGCCACCAGCATTAAACAGGGGGTGCCCCAGCATTTT. The chain uses TRBV15 and TRBJ1-5; 8 nucleotides line up with TRBD1. With 4 bases clipped from V and 9 bases from J, the junction kept 5 bases outside the gene matches. The CDR3 totals 13 residues. CDR1 and CDR2 (germline): LNHNV, YYDKDF (reference sequence).

V is TRBV6-5 and J is TRBJ2-3; D might be TRBD2 (7 bases). The CDR3 is made up of 15 amino acids. Germline V gene lookup returns CDR1 MNHEY and CDR2 SVGAGI. The V end lost 2 bases, the J end lost 2 bases, and 11 bases lay between the germline ends. CDR3 protein: CASSYGGGPTDTQYF. As DNA, the CDR3 is TGTGCCAGCAGTTACGGGGGGGGCCCCACAGATACGCAGTATTTT.

The genes are TRBV5-4 and TRBJ2-7, with a possible D match to TRBD1 (5 bases). The CDR3 is made up of 15 amino acids. The V gene lost 0 bases and the J gene lost 5 bases, with 15 bases spanning the gap. CDR1 is SGHNT, CDR2 YYREEE, per germline (reference sequence). CDR3 sequence reads: CASSLDGQGYDEQYF. DNA for the CDR3: TGTGCCAGCAGCTTGGACGGTCAGGGCTACGACGAGCAGTACTTC.